This T cell receptor beta chain was found in a study of blood T cell repertoires in COVID-19. The CDR3 runs to 14 residues. CDR1 is SEHNR, CDR2 FQNEAQ, per germline (reference sequence). Produced via immunoSEQ multiplex PCR; TCRdb's table is partial and in-frame only. The table includes roughly 340,000 clones, 88% detected once. Of note for this clone: A junction boundary mismatches the germline segment, possibly from a read error.

Sequencing was done on a sample of peripheral blood. This chain uses TRBV7-9 with TRBJ1-1; D call uncertain. This TCR derives from a woman between 70 and 85 years old with COVID-19, enrolled during active disease. The CDR3 DNA is TGTGCCAGCCTGCCAGACGGAGGTCGTTCGCCAACGTCCTTT. Amino acid sequence: CASLPDGGRSPTSF.